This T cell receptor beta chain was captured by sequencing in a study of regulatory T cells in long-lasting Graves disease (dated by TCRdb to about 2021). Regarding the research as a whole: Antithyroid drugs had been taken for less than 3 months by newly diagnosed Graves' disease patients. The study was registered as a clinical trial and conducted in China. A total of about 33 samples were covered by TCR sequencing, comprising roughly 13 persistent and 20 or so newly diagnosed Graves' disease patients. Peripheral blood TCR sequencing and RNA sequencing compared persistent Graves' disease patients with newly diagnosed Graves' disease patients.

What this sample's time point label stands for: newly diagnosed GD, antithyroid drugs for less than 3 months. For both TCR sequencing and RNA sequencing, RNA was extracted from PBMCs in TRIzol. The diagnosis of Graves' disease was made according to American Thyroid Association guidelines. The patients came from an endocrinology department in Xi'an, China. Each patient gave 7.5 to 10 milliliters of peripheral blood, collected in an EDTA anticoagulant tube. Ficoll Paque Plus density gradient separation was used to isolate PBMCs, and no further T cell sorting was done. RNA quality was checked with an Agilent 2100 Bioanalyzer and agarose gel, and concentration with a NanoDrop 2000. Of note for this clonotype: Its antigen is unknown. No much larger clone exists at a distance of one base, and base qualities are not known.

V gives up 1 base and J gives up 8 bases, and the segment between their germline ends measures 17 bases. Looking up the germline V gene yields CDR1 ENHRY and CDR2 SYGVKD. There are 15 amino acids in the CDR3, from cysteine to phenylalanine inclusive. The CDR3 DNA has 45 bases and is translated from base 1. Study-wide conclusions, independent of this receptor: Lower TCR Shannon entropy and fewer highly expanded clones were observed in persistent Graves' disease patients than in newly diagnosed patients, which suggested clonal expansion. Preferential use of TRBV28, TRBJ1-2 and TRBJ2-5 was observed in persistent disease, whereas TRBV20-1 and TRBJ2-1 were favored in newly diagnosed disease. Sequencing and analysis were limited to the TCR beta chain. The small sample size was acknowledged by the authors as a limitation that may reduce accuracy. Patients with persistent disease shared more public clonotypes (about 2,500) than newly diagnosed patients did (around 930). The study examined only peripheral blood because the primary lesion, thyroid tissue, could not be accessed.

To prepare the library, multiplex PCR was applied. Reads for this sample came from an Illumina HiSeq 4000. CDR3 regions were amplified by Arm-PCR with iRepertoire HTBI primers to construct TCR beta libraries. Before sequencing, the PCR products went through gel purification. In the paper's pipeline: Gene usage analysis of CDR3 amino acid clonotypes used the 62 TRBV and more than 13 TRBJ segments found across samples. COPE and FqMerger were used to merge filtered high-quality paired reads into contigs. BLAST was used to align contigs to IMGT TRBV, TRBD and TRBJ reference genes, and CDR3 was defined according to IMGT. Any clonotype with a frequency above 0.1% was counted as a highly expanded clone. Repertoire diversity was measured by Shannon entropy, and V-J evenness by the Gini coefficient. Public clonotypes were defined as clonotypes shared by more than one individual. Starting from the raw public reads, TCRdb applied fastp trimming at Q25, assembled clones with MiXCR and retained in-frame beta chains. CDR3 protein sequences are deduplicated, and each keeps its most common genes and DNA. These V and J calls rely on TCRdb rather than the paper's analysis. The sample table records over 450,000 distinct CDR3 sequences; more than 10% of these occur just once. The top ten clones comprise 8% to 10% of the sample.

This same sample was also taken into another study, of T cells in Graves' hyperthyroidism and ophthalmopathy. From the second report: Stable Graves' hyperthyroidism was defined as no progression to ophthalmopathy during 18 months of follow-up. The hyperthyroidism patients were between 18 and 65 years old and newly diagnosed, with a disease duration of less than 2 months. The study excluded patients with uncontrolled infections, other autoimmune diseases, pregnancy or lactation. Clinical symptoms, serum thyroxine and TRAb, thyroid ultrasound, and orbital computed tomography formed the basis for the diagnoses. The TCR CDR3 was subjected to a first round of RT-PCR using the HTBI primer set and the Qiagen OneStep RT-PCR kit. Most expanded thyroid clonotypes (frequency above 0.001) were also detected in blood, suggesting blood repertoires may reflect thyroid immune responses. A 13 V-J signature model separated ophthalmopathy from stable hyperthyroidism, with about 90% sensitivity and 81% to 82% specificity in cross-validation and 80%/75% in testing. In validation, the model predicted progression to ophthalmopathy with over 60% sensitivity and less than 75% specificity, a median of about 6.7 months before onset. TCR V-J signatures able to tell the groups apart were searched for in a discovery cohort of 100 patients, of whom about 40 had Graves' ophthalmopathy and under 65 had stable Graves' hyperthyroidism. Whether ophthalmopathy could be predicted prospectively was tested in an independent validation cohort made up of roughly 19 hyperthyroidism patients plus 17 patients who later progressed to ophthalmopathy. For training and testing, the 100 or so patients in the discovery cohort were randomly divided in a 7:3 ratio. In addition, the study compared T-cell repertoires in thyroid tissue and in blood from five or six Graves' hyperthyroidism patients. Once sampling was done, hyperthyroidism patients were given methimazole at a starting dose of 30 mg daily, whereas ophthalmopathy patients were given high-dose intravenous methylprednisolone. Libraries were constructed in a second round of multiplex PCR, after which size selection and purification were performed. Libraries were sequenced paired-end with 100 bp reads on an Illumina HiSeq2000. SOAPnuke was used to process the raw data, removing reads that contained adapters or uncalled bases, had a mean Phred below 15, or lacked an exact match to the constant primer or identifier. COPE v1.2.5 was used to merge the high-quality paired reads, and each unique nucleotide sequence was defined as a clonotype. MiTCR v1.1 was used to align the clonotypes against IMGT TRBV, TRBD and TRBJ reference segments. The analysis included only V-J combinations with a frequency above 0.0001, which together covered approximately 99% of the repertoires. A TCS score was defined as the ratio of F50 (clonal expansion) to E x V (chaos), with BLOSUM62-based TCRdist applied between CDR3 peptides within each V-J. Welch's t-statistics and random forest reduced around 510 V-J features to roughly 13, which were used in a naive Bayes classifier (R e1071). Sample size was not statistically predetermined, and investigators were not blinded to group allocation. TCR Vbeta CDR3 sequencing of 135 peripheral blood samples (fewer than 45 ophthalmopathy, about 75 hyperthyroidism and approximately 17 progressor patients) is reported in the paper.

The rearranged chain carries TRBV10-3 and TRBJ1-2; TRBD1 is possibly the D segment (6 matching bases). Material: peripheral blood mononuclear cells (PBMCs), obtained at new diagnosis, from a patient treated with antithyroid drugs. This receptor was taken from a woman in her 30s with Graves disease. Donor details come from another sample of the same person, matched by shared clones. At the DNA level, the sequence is TGTGCCATCAGTGAGTTCGGACAGCTGATGGTCGGCTACACCTTC. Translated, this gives CAISEFGQLMVGYTF.